One sample yielded the 3 T cell receptor beta chains listed below, sequenced in a study of cytomegalovirus exposure and HLA in healthy donors. Both 60 Vbeta primers and 13 Jbeta primers went into the PCR. Using immunoSEQ multiplex PCR, the repertoire was profiled, and TCRdb retains in-frame clones only, with some absent. The sample contains more than 95,000 clones, about 80% of which appear only once. Specimen: PBMCs. The receptors derive from a man aged 40-49 years in good health and CMV-seropositive.

The chain carries TRBV18 and TRBJ1-3, with D possibly matching TRBD1 (5 bases). CDR3 size: 14 residues. V lost 4 bases, J lost 4 bases, and 11 bases lay in between. Germline CDR1 is KGHSH and CDR2 is LQKENI. The CDR3 coding sequence is TGTGCCAGCTCACTGCAGGGCGACGGAAACACCATATATTTT. This gives the protein CASSLQGDGNTIYF.

This rearrangement joins TRBV7-9 to TRBJ1-3, with D perhaps TRBD1 (6 bases). CDR3 size: 16 residues. The germline CDR1 and CDR2 sequences are SEHNR and FQNEAQ (reference sequence). Between the trimmed V and J ends, which lost 1 base and 3 bases, there was a span of 13 bases. CDR3 loop: CASSLVGQGYGNTIYF. CDR3 nucleotides: TGTGCCAGCAGCTTAGTCGGGCAGGGGTATGGAAACACCATATATTTT.

The chain couples TRBV5-6 to TRBJ2-6; TRBD2 agrees at 7 bases. Germline loops: CDR1 SGHDT, CDR2 YYEEEE. This CDR3 contains 15 residues. V lost 6 bases and J lost 4; bases outside the gene matches: 7. The CDR3 sequence is CASNLGGRGANVLTF. For the CDR3, the DNA is TGTGCCAGCAACCTGGGAGGGCGAGGGGCCAACGTCCTGACTTTC.